This TCR beta chain was sequenced during a study of regulatory T cells in long-lasting Graves disease. Looking at the study overall: Over 5 years on antithyroid drugs plus positive TSH receptor antibodies marked Graves' disease as persistent. The study's findings and limits: Accuracy might have suffered from few samples.

Building of the TCR beta libraries involved iRepertoire HTBI primers and Arm-PCR of CDR3 regions. Each CDR3 protein gets one entry after TCRdb re-called the multiplex PCR reads with MiXCR. Among roughly 500,000 distinct CDR3 sequences, 20% to 25% were seen once, and the ten largest hold over 10%. Specified time point: persistent/refractory GD, antithyroid drugs over 5 years with positive TRAb. PBMC-extracted RNA yielded the TCR library. There are many counts of this clonotype. Its antigen is unknown. The source is a female donor with Graves disease. Source: peripheral blood mononuclear cells (PBMCs), taken when the disease was refractory, from a patient treated with antithyroid drugs.

The CDR3: CASSSSGDGFIRRNSNQPQHF. As DNA, the CDR3 is TGTGCCAGCAGTAGTTCCGGGGATGGATTCATACGACGTAATAGCAATCAGCCCCAGCATTTT. The chain links TRBV28 to TRBJ1-5; unclear D gene. CDR3 length: 21 residues. Germline assignment: CDR1 MDHEN and CDR2 SYDVKM. The germline V and J ends were trimmed by 5 bases and 0 bases, with 29 bases remaining between them.